This T cell receptor (beta chain) was sequenced in a study of T cells after yellow fever vaccination. TCRdb reprocessed the 5' RACE reads via MiXCR and lists one record per CDR3 protein. This table has just over 250,000 distinct CDR3 sequences, over 4.5% appearing once. CDR3 size: 18 residues. V shed 5 bases and J shed 3 bases, with 26 bases lying between them. The V gene's germline CDR1 is SGDLS and CDR2 YYNGEE. This clonotype has more than one count but fewer than ten. This rearrangement joins TRBV9 to TRBJ1-2; D is undetermined. The sequence was collected from a man aged 18 to 29 who received the YFV17D yellow fever vaccine. Specimen: CD4+ T cells sorted from PBMCs, collected on the day of the yellow fever booster vaccination. The CDR3 sequence: CASRKERFHELEDYGYTF. DNA for the CDR3: TGTGCCAGCAGGAAGGAAAGATTTCACGAGCTCGAAGACTATGGCTACACCTTC. The variable domain in full, completed from reference TRBV9 and TRBJ1-2, reads DSGVTQTPKHLITATGQRVTLRCSPRSGDLSVYWYQQSLDQGLQFLIQYYNGEERAKGNILERFSAQQFPDLHSELNLSSLELGDSALYFCASRKERFHELEDYGYTFGSGTRLTVV.